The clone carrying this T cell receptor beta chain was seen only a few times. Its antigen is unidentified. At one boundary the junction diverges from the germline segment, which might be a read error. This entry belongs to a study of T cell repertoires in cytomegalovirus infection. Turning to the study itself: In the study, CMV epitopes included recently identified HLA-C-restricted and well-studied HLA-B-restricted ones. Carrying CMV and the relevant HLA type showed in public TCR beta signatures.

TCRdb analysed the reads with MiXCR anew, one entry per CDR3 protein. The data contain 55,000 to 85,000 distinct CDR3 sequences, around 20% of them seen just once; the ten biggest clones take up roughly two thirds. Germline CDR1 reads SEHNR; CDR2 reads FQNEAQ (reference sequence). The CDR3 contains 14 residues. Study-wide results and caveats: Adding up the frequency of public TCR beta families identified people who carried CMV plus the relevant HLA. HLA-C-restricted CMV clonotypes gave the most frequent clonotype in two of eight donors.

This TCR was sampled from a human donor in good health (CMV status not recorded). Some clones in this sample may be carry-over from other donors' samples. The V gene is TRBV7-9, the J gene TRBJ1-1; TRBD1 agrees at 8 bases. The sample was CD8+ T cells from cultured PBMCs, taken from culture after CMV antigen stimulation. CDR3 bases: TGTGCCAGCAGCACTACGGACAGGGACACTGAAGCTTTTTTT. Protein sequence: CASSTTDRDTEAFF.